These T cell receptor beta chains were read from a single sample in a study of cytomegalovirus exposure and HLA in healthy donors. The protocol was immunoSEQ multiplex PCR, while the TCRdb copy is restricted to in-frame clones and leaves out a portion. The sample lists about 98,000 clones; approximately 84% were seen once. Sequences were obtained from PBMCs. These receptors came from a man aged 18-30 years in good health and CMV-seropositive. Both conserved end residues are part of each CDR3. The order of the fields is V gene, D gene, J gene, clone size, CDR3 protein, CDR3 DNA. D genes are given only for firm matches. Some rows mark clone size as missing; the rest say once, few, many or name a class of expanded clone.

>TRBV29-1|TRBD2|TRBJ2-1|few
CSVSTSANEQFF
TGCAGCGTCTCAACTAGCGCCAATGAGCAGTTCTTC
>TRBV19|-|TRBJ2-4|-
CASSIFGGMAKNIQYF
TGTGCCAGTAGTATCTTCGGGGGTATGGCCAAAAACATTCAGTACTTC
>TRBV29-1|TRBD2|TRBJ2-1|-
CSVDGTSGSFSNEQFF
TGCAGCGTTGACGGGACTAGCGGGAGTTTCAGCAATGAGCAGTTCTTC
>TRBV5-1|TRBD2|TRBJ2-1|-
CASSLSTLAGFYNEQFF
TGCGCCAGCAGCTTGTCCACGCTAGCGGGCTTCTACAATGAGCAGTTCTTC
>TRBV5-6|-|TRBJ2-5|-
CASSVSQNREQETQYF
TGTGCCAGCAGCGTTAGCCAGAACAGGGAACAAGAGACCCAGTACTTC
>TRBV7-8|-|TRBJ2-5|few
CASSKGVLGPRETQYF
TGTGCCAGCAGCAAAGGGGTCCTGGGCCCGAGGGAGACCCAGTACTTC
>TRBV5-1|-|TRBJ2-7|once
CASSTQGGTAYEQYF
TGCGCCAGCAGCACCCAAGGCGGGACAGCCTACGAGCAGTACTTC
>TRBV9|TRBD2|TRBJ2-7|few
CASSVGLAREQYF
TGTGCCAGCAGCGTAGGACTAGCACGGGAGCAGTACTTC
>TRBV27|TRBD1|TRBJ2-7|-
CASRTTGLPYEQYF
TGTGCCAGCAGGACGACAGGGTTACCCTACGAGCAGTACTTC
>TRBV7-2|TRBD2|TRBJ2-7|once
CASSSAMGLAKYEQYF
TGTGCCAGCAGCTCAGCGATGGGACTAGCGAAGTACGAGCAGTACTTC
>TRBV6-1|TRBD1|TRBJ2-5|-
CASSENRGQQETQYF
TGTGCCAGCAGTGAGAACAGGGGGCAGCAAGAGACCCAGTACTTC
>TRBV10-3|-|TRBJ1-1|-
CAISRPGQNTEAFF
TGTGCCATCAGTCGACCAGGGCAGAACACTGAAGCTTTCTTT
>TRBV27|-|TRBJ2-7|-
CASSLSTHGDEQYF
TGTGCCAGCAGTTTATCGACACACGGGGACGAGCAGTACTTC
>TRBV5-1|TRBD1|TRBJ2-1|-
CASSLVPGGLSAYNEQFF
TGCGCCAGCAGCTTGGTTCCAGGGGGTCTATCGGCGTACAATGAGCAGTTCTTC
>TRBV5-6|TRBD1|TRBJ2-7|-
CASSFGTGAEQYF
TGTGCCAGCAGCTTTGGGACAGGGGCCGAGCAGTACTTC
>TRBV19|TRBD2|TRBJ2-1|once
CASSMSFRTSLYEQFF
TGTGCCAGTAGTATGAGTTTTAGGACTAGTCTCTATGAGCAGTTCTTC
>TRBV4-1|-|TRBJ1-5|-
CASSQDGRGDQPQHF
TGCGCCAGCAGCCAAGATGGCAGGGGAGATCAGCCCCAGCATTTT